This TCR beta chain was documented in a study of T cells in Graves' hyperthyroidism and ophthalmopathy (dated by TCRdb to the late 2010s). With regard to the full study: Peripheral blood was collected at initial diagnosis, before any treatment. To identify distinguishing TCR V-J signatures, a discovery cohort of 95 to 100 patients was used, comprising 43 with Graves' ophthalmopathy and under 60 with stable Graves' hyperthyroidism. TCR Vbeta CDR3 sequencing of 120 to 150 peripheral blood samples (more than 40 ophthalmopathy, roughly 72 hyperthyroidism and roughly 17 progressor patients) is reported in the paper. After blood sampling, hyperthyroidism patients were treated with methimazole at a starting dose of 30 mg daily, and ophthalmopathy patients were treated with high-dose intravenous methylprednisolone. The 100 discovery patients were randomly split 7:3 into training and test sets. Prospective prediction of ophthalmopathy was tested in an independent validation cohort of some 20 hyperthyroidism patients and around 16 patients who later progressed to ophthalmopathy. Thyroid tissue and blood T-cell repertoires from about six Graves' hyperthyroidism patients were also compared in the study.

Stable Graves' hyperthyroidism was defined as the absence of progression to ophthalmopathy over 18 months of follow-up. Hyperthyroidism patients were newly diagnosed, with disease duration under 2 months, and aged 18 to 65 years. Any patient with an uncontrolled infection, another autoimmune disease, pregnancy or lactation was excluded. Diagnoses relied on clinical symptoms, serum thyroxine and TRAb, thyroid ultrasound and orbital computed tomography. Ficoll-Paque density gradient centrifugation was used to isolate PBMCs from about 9.4 ml of fresh peripheral blood. Trizol reagent was used to extract total RNA, and RNA quality was then checked on an Agilent 2100 Bioanalyzer. The TCR beta CDR3 regions were amplified from the RNA transcripts. A first-round RT-PCR of the TCR CDR3 used the HTBI primer set with the Qiagen OneStep RT-PCR kit. A second multiplex PCR round built the libraries, followed by size selection and purification. Libraries were sequenced paired-end with 100 bp reads on an Illumina HiSeq2000. The published analysis was carried out like this. SOAPnuke was used to process the raw data, throwing out any read that contained adapters or uncalled bases, had a mean Phred below 15, or lacked an exact constant-primer or identifier match. High-quality paired reads were merged using COPE v1.2.5, and each unique nucleotide sequence was defined as a clonotype. MiTCR v1.1 was used to align the clonotypes against IMGT TRBV, TRBD and TRBJ reference segments. Analysis was restricted to V-J combinations with a frequency above 0.0001, which covered over 98% of repertoires. The TCS score was defined as the ratio of F50 (clonal expansion) to E x V (chaos), calculated using BLOSUM62-based TCRdist between CDR3 peptides within each V-J. Welch's t-statistics and random forest reduced fewer than 600 V-J features to roughly 13, which were used in a naive Bayes classifier (R e1071). TCRdb redid the processing of the public reads, applying fastp at Q25 and MiXCR, and retained in-frame beta chains. Under each unique CDR3 protein, matching rows form one entry showing the most common genes and DNA. These V and J calls originate from TCRdb's pipeline instead of the authors' own analysis. The sample has about 350,000 distinct CDR3 sequences on record, roughly 13% of them singletons. The ten biggest clones cover around 25% of the sample.

Beyond this particular receptor, the publication reports: During validation, the model predicted progression to ophthalmopathy a median of approximately 6 months ahead of onset, with around 65% sensitivity and around 72% specificity. No statistical method was used to fix the sample size in advance, and group allocation was not hidden from the investigators. Most expanded thyroid clonotypes (frequency above 0.001) were also detected in blood, suggesting blood repertoires may reflect thyroid immune responses. In cross-validation, a model built on a 13 V-J signature told ophthalmopathy apart from stable hyperthyroidism with 85% to 90% sensitivity and roughly 82% specificity, and in testing the same model reached 80%/75%.

For this clonotype: Its binding antigen is unknown. This may be a read error, as it is one base from a much larger clone.

Reading the germline V gene (reference sequence) gives CDR1 DFQATT and CDR2 SNEGSKA. The CDR3 starts with the cysteine, ends with the phenylalanine, and has 14 residues. CDR3 DNA only is kept here, 42 bases in frame from base 1. V is reduced by 5 bases and J by 9 bases, leaving a spacing of 17 bases between them. The sequencing input was blood. The TCR comes from a woman in her twenties or thirties with Graves' hyperthyroidism. Here the chain combines TRBV20-1 and TRBJ1-6; no confident D gene assignment can be made. The nucleotides are TGCAGTGCTGGGCCTCTAGGTTCTGCTTCACCCCTCCACTTT. Translated, this gives CSAGPLGSASPLHF.